Below are 9 T cell receptor beta chains sequenced from a single sample in a study of siplizumab effects on memory and regulatory T cells. Profiling relied on immunoSEQ multiplex PCR, and the TCRdb table lists in-frame clones only, not all of them. Here the sample spans 85,000 or so clones, more than 85% being singletons. Sequenced sample: CD8+ T cells sorted from blood. The origin of the receptors is a human donor in good health.

The rearrangement joins TRBV7-3 to TRBJ2-1; D gene uncertain. The CDR3 is 14 amino acids. Germline V gene lookup returns CDR1 SGHTA and CDR2 FQGTGA. V was cut by 2 bases and J by 0 bases, with 5 bases left in between. CDR3 amino acids: CASSLEPSYNEQFF. The CDR3 DNA follows: TGTGCCAGCAGCTTAGAGCCCTCCTACAATGAGCAGTTCTTC.

V and J are TRBV5-6 and TRBJ2-2, with D possibly matching TRBD1 (6 bases). Germline CDR1 reads SGHDT; CDR2 reads YYEEEE. The V and J ends lost 2 bases and 7 bases respectively, with 9 bases between them. This CDR3 comprises 13 residues. DNA of the CDR3: TGTGCCAGCAGCTTAGGGGGTAGCGGGGAGCTGTTTTTT. Amino acids: CASSLGGSGELFF.

The V and J genes are TRBV6-5 and TRBJ2-5; D is ambiguous. The germline V gene has CDR1 MNHEY and CDR2 SVGAGI. V was trimmed by 7 bases and J by 5 bases, leaving 14 bases between them. The CDR3 runs 13 residues. The CDR3 region has the DNA TGTGCCAGCAACGACGGATCTTGGGAGACCCAGTACTTC. Translating gives CASNDGSWETQYF.

The chain has TRBV10-1 and TRBJ2-1; no firm D call. Trimming shortened V by 0 bases and J by 8 bases, and 8 bases separated the two germline ends. CDR1 WNHNN and CDR2 SYGVQD come from the germline V gene (reference sequence). The CDR3 is 13 amino acids. The chain's CDR3 is CASSESSGDEQFF. CDR3 DNA: TGCGCCAGCAGTGAGTCTTCTGGGGATGAGCAGTTCTTC.

This sequence joins TRBV7-9 and TRBJ2-3, with 11 bases that match TRBD2. After removal of 4 bases from V and 3 bases from J, the junction contained 6 bases not matched to a gene. The germline V gene has CDR1 SEHNR and CDR2 FQNEAQ (reference sequence). CDR3 size: 16 residues. The CDR3 sequence is CASSSTTSGRTDTQYF. CDR3 nucleotides: TGTGCCAGCAGCTCAACAACTAGCGGGAGAACAGATACGCAGTATTTT.

The genes are TRBV7-6 and TRBJ2-3, with D uncertain. The CDR3 is made up of 12 amino acids. The germline V gene encodes CDR1 SGHVS and CDR2 FNYEAQ. V shed 1 base and J shed 4 bases, with 3 bases lying between them. The CDR3 sequence is CASSLVSDTQYF. The CDR3 nucleotides are TGTGCCAGCAGCTTAGTATCAGATACGCAGTATTTT.

The CDR3 loop is CASSPIHRGTGFGETQYF. The CDR3 DNA reads TGTGCCAGCAGCCCAATCCATCGGGGGACAGGGTTTGGGGAGACCCAGTACTTC. The chain links TRBV5-4 to TRBJ2-5, with 9 bases identical to TRBD1. The CDR3 runs 18 residues. Trimming took 4 bases from V and 5 from J; bases not matched to a gene: 18. Germline V gene lookup returns CDR1 SGHNT and CDR2 YYREEE (reference sequence).

This rearrangement joins TRBV14 to TRBJ1-2; no clear D. Germline V gene data show CDR1 as SGHDN and CDR2 as FVKESK. This CDR3 has 15 residues. V dropped 1 base and J dropped 3 bases, with 12 bases sitting between them. The CDR3 sequence is CASSQGSGAYYGYTF. The CDR3 DNA reads as TGTGCCAGCAGCCAAGGTTCAGGCGCTTACTATGGCTACACCTTC.

V is TRBV7-9 and J is TRBJ1-1; D not resolved. Trimming took off 5 bases at V and 3 bases at J, with 10 bases between the two ends. Germline V gene sequence: CDR1 SEHNR, CDR2 FQNEAQ (reference sequence). This CDR3 region has 13 residues. CDR3 bases: TGTGCCAGCAGCCCGCCCGAATACACTGAAGCTTTCTTT. Amino acid sequence: CASSPPEYTEAFF.